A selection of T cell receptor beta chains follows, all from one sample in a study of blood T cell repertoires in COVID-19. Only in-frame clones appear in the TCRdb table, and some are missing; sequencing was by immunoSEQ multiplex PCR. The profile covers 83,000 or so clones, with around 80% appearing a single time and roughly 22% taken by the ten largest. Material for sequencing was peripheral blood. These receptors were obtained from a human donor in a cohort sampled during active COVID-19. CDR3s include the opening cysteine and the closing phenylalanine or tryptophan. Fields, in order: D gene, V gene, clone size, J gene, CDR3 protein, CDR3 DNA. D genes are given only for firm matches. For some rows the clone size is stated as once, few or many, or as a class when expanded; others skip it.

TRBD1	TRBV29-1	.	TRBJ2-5	CSVEDGLRQGARSETQYF	TGCAGCGTTGAAGATGGGTTAAGGCAGGGGGCGAGGAGTGAGACCCAGTACTTC
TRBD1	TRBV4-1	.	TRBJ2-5	CASSQDGTGVFETQYF	TGCGCCAGCAGCCAAGATGGGACAGGGGTTTTCGAGACCCAGTACTTC
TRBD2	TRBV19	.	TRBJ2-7	CASSPRQGLAHEQYF	TGTGCCAGTAGTCCGAGGCAGGGACTAGCCCACGAGCAGTACTTC
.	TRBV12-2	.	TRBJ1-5	CASRLAGGILNQPQHF	TGTGCAAGTCGCTTAGCGGGCGGGATCCTCAATCAGCCCCAGCATTTT
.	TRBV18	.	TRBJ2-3	CASSPGGADTQYF	TGTGCCAGCTCACCAGGGGGCGCAGATACGCAGTATTTT
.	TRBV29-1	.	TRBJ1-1	CSVRGQNTEAFF	TGCAGCGTTCGGGGACAGAACACTGAAGCTTTCTTT
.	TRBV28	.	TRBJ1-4	CASSLYMEKLFF	TGTGCCAGCAGTTTATATATGGAAAAACTGTTTTTT
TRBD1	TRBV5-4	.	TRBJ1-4	CASSTGTGFGFGEKLFF	TGTGCCAGCAGCACCGGGACAGGGTTCGGATTTGGTGAAAAACTGTTTTTT
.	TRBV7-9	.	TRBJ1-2	CASSLGGGPANYGYTF	TGTGCCAGCAGCTTAGGAGGAGGTCCAGCTAACTATGGCTACACCTTC
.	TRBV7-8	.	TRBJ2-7	CASSLTGEGQKVFRSYEQYF	TGTGCCAGCAGCTTAACCGGGGAAGGGCAGAAGGTATTCCGCTCCTACGAGCAGTACTTC
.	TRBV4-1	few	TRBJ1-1	CASSRWGEGTEAFF	TGCGCCAGCAGCCGATGGGGGGAGGGGACTGAAGCTTTCTTT
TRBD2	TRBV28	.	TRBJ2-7	CASSLRPRFSGGAYEQYF	TGTGCCAGCAGTTTAAGGCCTCGTTTTAGCGGGGGGGCCTACGAGCAGTACTTC
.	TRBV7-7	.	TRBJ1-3	CASSLDGQNSGNTIYF	TGTGCTAGCAGCTTGGACGGACAGAACTCTGGAAACACCATATATTTT
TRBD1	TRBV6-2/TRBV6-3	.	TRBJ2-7	CASSYGQGGEQYF	TGTGCCAGCAGTTACGGACAGGGAGGCGAGCAGTACTTC
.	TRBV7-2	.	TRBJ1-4	CASSPPEGRGEKLFF	TGTGCCAGCAGCCCCCCTGAAGGGAGGGGGGAAAAACTGTTTTTT
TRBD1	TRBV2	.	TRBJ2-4	CASSEDRGRLYF	TGTGCCAGCAGTGAGGACAGGGGGCGTTTGTACTTC